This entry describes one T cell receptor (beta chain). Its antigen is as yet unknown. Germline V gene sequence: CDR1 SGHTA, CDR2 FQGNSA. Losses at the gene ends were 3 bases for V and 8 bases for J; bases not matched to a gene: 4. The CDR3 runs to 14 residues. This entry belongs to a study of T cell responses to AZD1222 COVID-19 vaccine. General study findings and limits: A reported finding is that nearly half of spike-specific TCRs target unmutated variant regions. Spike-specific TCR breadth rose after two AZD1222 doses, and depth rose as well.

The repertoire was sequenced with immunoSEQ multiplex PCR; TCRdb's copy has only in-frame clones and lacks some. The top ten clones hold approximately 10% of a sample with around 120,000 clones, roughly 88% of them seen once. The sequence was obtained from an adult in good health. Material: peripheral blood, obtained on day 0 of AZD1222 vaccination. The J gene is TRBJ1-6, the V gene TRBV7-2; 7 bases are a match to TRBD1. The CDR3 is CASSFNDRDSPLHF. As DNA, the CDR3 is TGTGCCAGCAGCTTTAACGACAGGGATTCACCCCTCCACTTT.